This TCR beta chain is from a study of T cells in Graves' hyperthyroidism and ophthalmopathy. Germline V lookup: CDR1 SGDLS, CDR2 YYNGEE. V was shortened by 5 bases and J by 7 bases, with 19 bases between the two germline ends. CDR3 size: 15 residues. The TCR beta CDR3 regions underwent amplification using RNA transcripts as the source. Using the HTBI primer set, a first-round RT-PCR was run on the TCR CDR3. TCRdb passed the multiplex PCR reads through MiXCR, listing each CDR3 protein once. Of roughly 580,000 distinct CDR3 sequences in the sample, about 15% were seen once. Ten or more counts support this clonotype.

Sequencing used blood. This TCR was sampled from a woman in her twenties or thirties with Graves' hyperthyroidism that later progressed to Graves' ophthalmopathy. The chain uses TRBV9 and TRBJ2-1, with D perhaps matching TRBD2 (6 bases). The CDR3 nucleotides read TGTGCCAGCAGGGGGGGAGCTAGCGAGTGGAATGAGCAGTTCTTC. Amino acid sequence: CASRGGASEWNEQFF.